This TCR beta chain was documented in a study of identifying expanded T cells in peripheral blood. Trimming cost V 4 bases and J 8 bases, with 16 bases left between them. This CDR3 has 13 amino acids. Germline assignment: CDR1 SQVTM and CDR2 ANQGSEA. The protocol was immunoSEQ multiplex PCR, while the TCRdb copy is restricted to in-frame clones and leaves out a portion. Here the sample spans around 70,000 clones, roughly 90% being singletons. Findings and limits, study-wide: Technical replicates showed about 1.2 changed clones; two weeks roughly 15; four weeks 19.

With respect to this clone: Its antigen is still unknown.

The clonotype was recovered from a person aged 18 to 69 in good health. Sample: blood. This chain connects TRBV29-1 to TRBJ2-3; D possibly corresponds to TRBD2 (6 bases). The CDR3 region is CSVGGGTEGTQYF. The CDR3 bases are TGCAGCGTTGGCGGCGGCACGGAGGGTACGCAGTATTTT.